This TCR beta chain was captured by sequencing in a study of chemoradiotherapy in HPV16-positive cancers. Across the whole study: A couple of HPV16-positive patients' cells yielded candidate HPV-specific clones and common motifs.

Study results and caveats: HPV-specific T cells were functionally defined from only two HPV16-positive patients. Non-HPV-specific T cells did not expand in tumors during treatment, whereas candidate HPV-specific clones and E7-related motifs did.

With respect to this clone: Antigen specificity is unknown.

The repertoire was sequenced with immunoSEQ multiplex PCR; TCRdb's copy has only in-frame clones and lacks some. This table holds 14,000 or so clones, around 74% found once. Trimming took 0 bases from V and 7 from J, leaving 13 bases between them. CDR3 size: 16 residues. Germline assignment: CDR1 LNHNV and CDR2 YYDKDF (reference sequence). This sequence joins TRBV15 and TRBJ1-6; D not resolved. Sample collection was performed from a patient who underwent chemoradiotherapy. This TCR came from a human donor with HPV-associated anogenital cancer. CDR3 sequence reads: CATSRESGLENSPLHF. The CDR3 DNA reads as TGTGCCACCAGCAGAGAATCCGGGCTAGAGAATTCACCCCTCCACTTT.